The 16 T cell receptor beta chains given below trace back to one sample, sequenced in a study of T cell repertoires in cytomegalovirus infection. TCRdb called the reads again in MiXCR, with one record for every CDR3 protein. This table has some 700,000 distinct CDR3 sequences, around 31% appearing once. Their antigens remain unidentified. The sample was cultured PBMCs, taken from culture after CMV antigen stimulation. The source is a human donor in good health (CMV status not recorded). Some clones in this sample may be carry-over from other donors' samples.

This clonotype was seen only a few times. The chain recombines TRBV4-2 with TRBJ2-1, with TRBD2 matching 9 bases. V lost 0 bases and J lost 9; bases outside the gene matches: 12. Germline CDR1 is LGHNA and CDR2 is YNFKEQ. The CDR3 is 17 amino acids. CDR3 loop: CASSQEGWRGGTGEQFF. The CDR3 DNA is TGTGCCAGCAGCCAAGAGGGATGGCGGGGGGGGACGGGTGAGCAGTTCTTC.

The chain has TRBV27 and TRBJ2-2; 13 bases fit TRBD2. CDR1 and CDR2 from the germline V gene are MNHEY and SMNVEV (reference sequence). CDR3 length: 18 residues. V was pared by 2 bases and J by 0 bases, with 3 bases of the junction left unmatched. CDR3 sequence reads: CASSLRLAGGSNTGELFF. In DNA, the CDR3 is TGTGCCAGCAGTTTACGACTAGCGGGGGGCTCGAACACCGGGGAGCTGTTTTTT.

The J gene is TRBJ2-1, the V gene TRBV27; TRBD2 might be the D (6 bases). CDR3 length: 15 residues. V gave up 2 bases and J gave up 10 bases, with 18 bases separating them. The V gene's germline CDR1 is MNHEY and CDR2 SMNVEV (reference sequence). This CDR3 is CASSLAAAGLREQFF. The CDR3 region has the DNA TGTGCCAGCAGTTTAGCGGCAGCGGGCCTCCGAGAGCAGTTCTTC.

The rearrangement uses TRBV6-6 and TRBJ2-3; 8 bases line up with TRBD2. The CDR3 is made up of 16 amino acids. Losses at the gene ends were 0 bases for V and 2 bases for J; bases not matched to a gene: 4. The germline gives CDR1 MNHNY, CDR2 SVGAGI (reference sequence). For the CDR3, the DNA is TGTGCCAGCAGTTACTCGTCACTAGCGGCCACAGATACGCAGTATTTT. Translated: CASSYSSLAATDTQYF.

The V and J genes are TRBV3-1 and TRBJ2-1; D not resolved. Germline V gives CDR1 LGHDT, CDR2 YNNKEL (reference sequence). With 5 bases removed from V and 8 bases from J, the gap between germline ends came to 16 bases. CDR3 length: 14 amino acids. In DNA form, the CDR3 reads TGTGCCAGCAGCTTAGCTACCCTGTGGTATGAGCAGTTCTTC. It yields the protein CASSLATLWYEQFF.

V usage is TRBV18 and J usage is TRBJ1-2; D gene ambiguous. V lost 3 bases and J 1 base, leaving 9 bases between the germline ends. This CDR3 is built from 14 residues. Germline-derived CDR1 and CDR2 are KGHSH and LQKENI. CDR3: CASSPAQDNYGYTF. The CDR3 bases are TGTGCCAGCTCACCGGCGCAGGATAACTATGGCTACACCTTC.

V and J are TRBV5-6 and TRBJ2-3; no clear D gene. CDR3 length equals 13 residues. With 3 bases removed from V and 6 bases from J, the gap between germline ends came to 11 bases. CDR1 and CDR2 (germline): SGHDT, YYEEEE. The chain's CDR3 is CASSSTNMDTQYF. In DNA, the CDR3 is TGTGCCAGCAGCTCGACGAACATGGATACGCAGTATTTT.

CDR3 coding DNA: TGTGCCAGCAGCCGTGACAGCATACAAGAGACCCAGTACTTC. Its translation is CASSRDSIQETQYF. The chain joins TRBV11-2 to TRBJ2-5; possible D gene TRBD1, 5 bases. This CDR3 is 14 amino acids long. Trimming pared 5 bases from V and 2 bases from J, leaving 12 bases between. Per germline, CDR1 SGHAT and CDR2 FQNNGV.

V and J are TRBV6-5 and TRBJ2-5; the match to TRBD2 covers 7 bases. This CDR3 contains 14 residues. The ends lost 6 bases at V and 4 bases at J; junction bases unmatched: 8. The V gene's germline CDR1 is MNHEY and CDR2 SVGAGI. The CDR3 loop reads CASRAWGRGETQYF. For the CDR3, the DNA is TGTGCCAGCAGGGCATGGGGGAGGGGAGAGACCCAGTACTTC.

This clonotype was observed a handful of times. V is TRBV7-8 and J is TRBJ2-3, with D unclear. This CDR3 contains 14 residues. Trimming shortened V by 4 bases and J by 1 base, and 9 bases separated the two germline ends. CDR1 and CDR2 from the germline V gene are SGHVS and FQNEAQ. CDR3 sequence: CASSSTRGTDTQYF. The CDR3 bases are TGTGCCAGCAGCTCAACTCGGGGCACAGATACGCAGTATTTT. Combining the CDR3 with reference TRBV7-8 and TRBJ2-3 gives the whole variable domain GAGVSQSPRYKVAKRGQDVALRCDPISGHVSLFWYQQALGQGPEFLTYFQNEAQLDKSGLPSDRFFAERPEGSVSTLKIQRTQQEDSAVYLCASSSTRGTDTQYFGPGTRLTVL.

This clonotype turned up a few times. The chain uses TRBV7-9 and TRBJ1-5; D is ambiguous. V was clipped by 5 bases and J by 4 bases, with 6 bases between them. This CDR3 has 12 residues. Per the germline V gene, CDR1 is SEHNR and CDR2 is FQNEAQ (reference sequence). CDR3 in amino acids: CASSRLNQPQHF. The CDR3 bases are TGTGCCAGCAGCCGACTTAATCAGCCCCAGCATTTT.

The chain combines TRBV20-1 with TRBJ1-4; 7 bases line up with TRBD1. The CDR3 is 14 amino acids. V trimming: 6 bases; J trimming: 8 bases; junction bases outside the gene matches: 12. Germline lookup yields CDR1 DFQATT and CDR2 SNEGSKA (reference sequence). This CDR3 reads CSANRQGSNEKLFF. Written as DNA, the CDR3 is TGCAGTGCAAACCGACAGGGAAGTAACGAAAAACTGTTTTTT.

V gene TRBV3-1 combines with J gene TRBJ2-1; 8 bases agree with TRBD2. The V and J ends lost 4 bases and 4 bases, in that order; junction bases with no gene match: 6. From germline, CDR1 is LGHDT and CDR2 YNNKEL (reference sequence). The length of the CDR3 is 15 residues. CDR3 in amino acids: CASSLRGGRYNEQFF. CDR3 in DNA: TGTGCCAGCAGCCTACGGGGGGGCAGGTACAATGAGCAGTTCTTC.

In its sample, this clonotype was seen a few times. This rearrangement joins TRBV7-2 to TRBJ2-5; D not resolved. V was cut by 5 bases and J by 2 bases, with 15 bases left in between. This CDR3 is 15 amino acids long. CDR1 is SGHTA, CDR2 FQGNSA, per germline. CDR3 coding DNA: TGTGCCAGCAGCCTCTTCGATGAGCTGCAAGAGACCCAGTACTTC. Amino acids: CASSLFDELQETQYF.

The chain has TRBV6-5 and TRBJ1-1; TRBD1 aligns across 10 bases. The CDR3 length is 12 residues. V shed 6 bases, J shed 11 bases, and the junction held 6 bases outside the gene matches. Germline V CDR1 and CDR2: MNHEY, SVGAGI. The CDR3 spells CASRRQGAVAFF. The CDR3 coding sequence is TGTGCCAGCAGGCGACAGGGGGCAGTCGCTTTCTTT.

This clonotype was found many times. This rearrangement joins TRBV7-2 to TRBJ2-3; D is ambiguous. The germline V gene has CDR1 SGHTA and CDR2 FQGNSA. V was trimmed by 5 bases and J by 2 bases, leaving 8 bases between them. The CDR3 spans 13 residues. DNA of the CDR3: TGTGCCAGCAGCCCTCGTAACACAGATACGCAGTATTTT. This encodes CASSPRNTDTQYF. The variable domain in full, with the rest retrieved from reference TRBV7-2 and TRBJ2-3, is GAGVSQSPSNKVTEKGKDVELRCDPISGHTALYWYRQSLGQGLEFLIYFQGNSAPDKSGLPSDRFSAERTGGSVSTLTIQRTQQEDSAVYLCASSPRNTDTQYFGPGTRLTVL.